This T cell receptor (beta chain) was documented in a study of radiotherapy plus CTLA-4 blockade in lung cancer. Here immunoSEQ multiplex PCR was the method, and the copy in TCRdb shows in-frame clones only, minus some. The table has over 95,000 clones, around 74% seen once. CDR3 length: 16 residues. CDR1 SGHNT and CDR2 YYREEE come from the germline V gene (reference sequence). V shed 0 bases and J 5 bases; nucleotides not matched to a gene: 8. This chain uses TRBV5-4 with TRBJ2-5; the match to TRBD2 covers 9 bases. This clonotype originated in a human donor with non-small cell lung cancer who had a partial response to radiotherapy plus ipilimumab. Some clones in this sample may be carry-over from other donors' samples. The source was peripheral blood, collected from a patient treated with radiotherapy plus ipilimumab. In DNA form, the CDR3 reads TGTGCCAGCAGCTTGGCCCGCGGGGGGGCCGATGAGACCCAGTACTTC. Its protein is CASSLARGGADETQYF.